The 19 T cell receptor beta chains below come from one sample, sequenced in a study of T cells in Graves' hyperthyroidism and ophthalmopathy. Amplified TCR beta CDR3 regions came from RNA transcripts. The study used the HTBI primer set for a first-round RT-PCR of the TCR CDR3. In TCRdb, the multiplex PCR reads were re-called with MiXCR into one record per CDR3 protein. The sample includes nearly 250,000 distinct CDR3 sequences, about 16% seen only once; the top ten take around 30%. The specimen sequenced was blood. Receptors were obtained from a woman aged 18-29 years with Graves' ophthalmopathy.

This clonotype was seen many times. V and J are TRBV6-1 and TRBJ1-4, with D maybe TRBD1 (6 bases). In germline, CDR1 is MNHNS, CDR2 SASEGT. V was pared by 6 bases and J by 7 bases, with 21 bases between. This CDR3 spans 16 amino acids. The CDR3 DNA follows: TGTGCCAGCAGGAGAGAAGCAGGGGAAGGCACTGAAAAACTGTTTTTT. Translating gives CASRREAGEGTEKLFF.

Many counts were recorded for this clonotype. The chain recombines TRBV5-1 with TRBJ1-3; D is undetermined. The CDR3 consists of 15 residues. CDR1 is SGHRS and CDR2 is YFSETQ in the germline V gene. Between the trimmed V and J ends, which lost 1 base and 3 bases, there was a span of 11 bases. CDR3 loop: CASSLSGVIGNTIYF. The CDR3, as DNA: TGCGCCAGCAGCTTGAGTGGGGTGATTGGAAACACCATATATTTT.

This clonotype was detected many times. The CDR3 here is CASSLDSRLAGGNEQFF. Written as DNA, the CDR3 is TGTGCCAGCAGCTTAGATTCAAGGCTAGCGGGGGGGAATGAGCAGTTCTTC. The V gene is TRBV11-3, the J gene TRBJ2-1, with 12 bases fitting TRBD2. CDR3 length: 17 amino acids. Germline CDR1 is SGHNT and CDR2 is YENEEA. V gave up 0 bases and J gave up 7 bases; unmatched junction bases: 7.

At least ten counts were recorded for this clonotype. V gene TRBV18 combines with J gene TRBJ1-4, with TRBD1 as a possible D gene (5 bases). The CDR3 is 14 residues long. V gave up 6 bases and J gave up 2 bases, with 10 bases separating them. CDR1 is KGHSH and CDR2 is LQKENI in the germline V gene. CDR3: CASSPGATNEKLFF. As DNA, the CDR3 is TGTGCCAGCTCCCCCGGGGCGACTAATGAAAAACTGTTTTTT.

This clonotype was seen a few times. It may be a read error: a sequence one base away is much more abundant. The rearrangement joins TRBV7-8 to TRBJ2-7; D may be TRBD1 or TRBD2 (6 bases each). The V end lost 3 bases, the J end lost 2 bases, and 14 bases lay between the germline ends. The CDR3 is 15 residues long. Germline CDR1 is SGHVS and CDR2 is FQNEAQ. The CDR3 here is CASSFPGGEPYEQYF. Written as DNA, the CDR3 is TGTGCCAGCAGCTTTCCCGGGGGCGAGCCCTACGAGCAGTACTTC.

This clonotype has ten or more counts. As DNA, the CDR3 is TGTGCCAGCAACCCCACAGCGGGAGGGTACAATGAGCAGTTCTTC. It is translated as CASNPTAGGYNEQFF. This chain connects TRBV6-1 to TRBJ2-1, with 10 bases lining up with TRBD2. V was clipped by 7 bases and J by 4 bases; unmatched bases: 7. Germline CDR1 is MNHNS and CDR2 is SASEGT. The CDR3 loop spans 15 amino acids.

The chain couples TRBV5-4 to TRBJ1-1; D ambiguous. The CDR3 runs to 14 residues. Germline CDR1 reads SGHNT; CDR2 reads YYREEE (reference sequence). V lost 4 bases to trimming and J lost 1 base, with 11 bases between them. This chain's CDR3 is CASSPYMTNTEAFF. DNA for the CDR3: TGTGCCAGCAGCCCTTACATGACGAACACTGAAGCTTTCTTT.

The chain recombines TRBV28 with TRBJ1-2; 8 positions match TRBD1. J was trimmed by 2 bases and V by 4 bases; bases with no gene match: 3. The germline gives CDR1 MDHEN, CDR2 SYDVKM. CDR3 length: 14 residues. CDR3 in DNA: TGTGCCAGCAGTTGGGGACAGGAGAACTATGGCTACACCTTC. Protein product: CASSWGQENYGYTF.

This clonotype was seen many times. The chain uses TRBV2 and TRBJ2-1; 7 nucleotides match TRBD1. Trimming at V came to 7 bases and at J to 10 bases, leaving 7 bases not matched to a gene. The germline V gene encodes CDR1 SNHLY and CDR2 FYNNEI. The CDR3 has 12 amino acids. CDR3 nucleotides: TGTGCCAGCACACAGGGGCCCAGGGAGCAGTTCTTC. Residues: CASTQGPREQFF.

This clonotype has just a few counts. The chain uses TRBV19 and TRBJ2-3, with 10 positions matching TRBD2. V shed 5 bases, J shed 8 bases, and the junction held 7 bases outside the gene matches. This CDR3 region has 14 residues. Germline CDR1 reads LNHDA; CDR2 reads SQIVND (reference sequence). CDR3 protein: CASSGSGGPGTQYF. The CDR3 nucleotides read TGTGCCAGTAGTGGTAGCGGGGGGCCTGGTACGCAGTATTTT.

In its sample, this clonotype was seen many times. The CDR3 here is CACKSYYNEQFF. For the CDR3, the DNA is TGTGCCTGCAAGAGTTATTACAATGAGCAGTTCTTC. V is TRBV30 and J is TRBJ2-1; D is unclear. The CDR3 length is 12 residues. V was clipped by 6 bases and J by 4 bases, with 10 bases between them. The germline CDR1 and CDR2 sequences are GTSNPN and SVGIG (reference sequence).

About this clonotype: A much larger clone is a single base away; this may be a read error. The genes are TRBV6-2 or TRBV6-3 and TRBJ2-2, with a weak D call TRBD2 (6 bases). This CDR3 is 15 amino acids long. Per germline, CDR1 MNHEY and CDR2 SVGEGT. CDR3 coding DNA: TGTGCCAGCAGTTACGGGGGAGCGAACACCGGGGGGCTGTTTTTT. It yields the protein CASSYGGANTGGLFF.

The genes are TRBV6-4 and TRBJ1-2; 9 nucleotides agree with TRBD1. The CDR3 extends over 14 amino acids. The J segment lost 5 bases and the V segment lost 6 bases, leaving 7 bases of the junction unmatched. Germline V gives CDR1 MRHNA, CDR2 SNTAGT. CDR3 sequence: CASRPRGTGYGYTF. The CDR3 coding sequence is TGTGCCAGCAGACCTCGGGGGACAGGGTATGGCTACACCTTC.

CDR3 in DNA: TGCAGTGCTAGTCTGACAGATACGCAGTATTTT. Protein sequence: CSASLTDTQYF. The genes are TRBV20-1 and TRBJ2-3, with D hard to call. This CDR3 region has 11 residues. Trimming left V 3 bases short and J 3 bases short, with 4 bases between. Germline V CDR1 and CDR2: DFQATT, SNEGSKA (reference sequence).

This clonotype was counted many times. The chain combines TRBV28 with TRBJ2-7; D perhaps matches TRBD2 (5 bases). The CDR3 contains 14 residues. Trimming removed 2 bases from V and 3 bases from J, with 11 bases in between. Germline-derived CDR1 and CDR2 are MDHEN and SYDVKM. In nucleotides, the CDR3 is TGTGCCAGCAGTTTAGTTAATGGAGGCTACGAGCAGTACTTC. Protein sequence: CASSLVNGGYEQYF.

This clonotype was counted ten times or more. V is TRBV20-1 and J is TRBJ2-6; no firm D call. Per germline, CDR1 DFQATT and CDR2 SNEGSKA (reference sequence). This CDR3 spans 15 amino acids. Trimming removed 6 bases at V and 0 bases at J, with 12 bases between. DNA for the CDR3: TGCAGTGCCCCCCGACACTCCTCTGGGGCCAACGTCCTGACTTTC. This gives the protein CSAPRHSSGANVLTF.

This clonotype has ten or more counts. V is TRBV7-2 and J is TRBJ2-3; a weak D match, TRBD2 (5 bases). Germline assignment: CDR1 SGHTA and CDR2 FQGNSA. V was shortened by 1 base and J by 4 bases, with 15 bases between the two germline ends. CDR3 length equals 16 residues. CDR3 bases: TGTGCCAGCAGCTTAGGTCTAGTGGGAGCTTCAGATACGCAGTATTTT. This translates into CASSLGLVGASDTQYF.

The chain links TRBV20-1 to TRBJ2-1; 12 bases match TRBD2. J gave up 5 bases and V 4 bases, and 9 bases lay outside the gene matches. This CDR3 is 16 amino acids long. Per germline, CDR1 DFQATT and CDR2 SNEGSKA (reference sequence). CDR3 protein: CSATPLAGGSNNEQFF. In DNA, the CDR3 is TGCAGTGCTACCCCCCTAGCGGGGGGGTCGAACAATGAGCAGTTCTTC.

This clonotype has ten or more counts. V and J are TRBV6-2 or TRBV6-3 and TRBJ1-1; D perhaps matches TRBD1 (5 bases). V lost 7 bases and J lost 1, with 13 bases in between. The CDR3 is made up of 14 amino acids. Germline V gene lookup returns CDR1 MNHEY and CDR2 SVGEGT. The CDR3 loop reads CASKLPTENTEAFF. Here the CDR3 DNA reads TGTGCCAGCAAACTCCCGACAGAGAACACTGAAGCTTTCTTT.